The 12 T cell receptor beta chains below were found in one sample sequenced in a study of blood T cell repertoires in COVID-19. Data came from immunoSEQ multiplex PCR; TCRdb stores just in-frame clones and leaves some out. Of approximately 350,000 clones listed, roughly 84% are singletons. Specimen: PBMCs or T cells enriched from blood (not recorded which). Source of these receptors: a woman in her thirties who had recovered from COVID-19.

The chain uses TRBV6-5 and TRBJ1-6; 10 bases match TRBD1. Germline CDR1 is MNHEY and CDR2 is SVGAGI. The CDR3 spans 16 residues. V shed 2 bases and J 7 bases; nucleotides not matched to a gene: 5. The CDR3 sequence: CASSYIPGQGNSPLHF. Written as DNA, the CDR3 is TGTGCCAGCAGTTACATTCCGGGACAGGGGAATTCACCCCTCCACTTT.

The V gene is TRBV20-1, the J gene TRBJ1-1; D gene unclear. Trimming stripped 3 bases from V and 7 bases from J, with 12 bases between. CDR3 size: 12 residues. The germline gives CDR1 DFQATT, CDR2 SNEGSKA (reference sequence). The CDR3 loop is CSASSGNLEAFF. The CDR3 DNA is TGCAGTGCTAGTTCGGGGAATCTTGAAGCTTTCTTT.

This clone was observed once. The chain carries TRBV28 and TRBJ1-2; D is ambiguous. Germline CDR1 MDHEN, CDR2 SYDVKM. V lost 6 bases and J lost 5, with 7 bases in between. The CDR3 is 11 amino acids. The DNA for the CDR3 is TGTGCCAGCAGGGGAGATTATGGCTACACCTTC. This encodes CASRGDYGYTF.

This clone was observed a few times. The chain couples TRBV5-5 to TRBJ1-4; D perhaps matches TRBD1 (6 bases). V dropped 3 bases and J dropped 4 bases, with 19 bases sitting between them. Germline lookup yields CDR1 SGHKS and CDR2 YYEKEE (reference sequence). CDR3 length equals 17 residues. DNA of the CDR3: TGTGCCAGCAGCTCCCGCCCTTTGACAGGCCTTAATGAAAAACTGTTTTTT. Its protein is CASSSRPLTGLNEKLFF.

V is TRBV29-1 and J is TRBJ1-2, with 7 bases identical to TRBD1. Trimming removed 3 bases from V and 3 bases from J; junction bases left unmatched: 7. Germline values: CDR1 SQVTM, CDR2 ANQGSEA. This CDR3 is built from 14 residues. Written as DNA, the CDR3 is TGCAGCGTTGACGACAGGGACAGCCACTATGGCTACACCTTC. Its translation is CSVDDRDSHYGYTF.

V usage is TRBV28 and J usage is TRBJ1-2, with D possibly TRBD1 on 5 matching bases. Between the trimmed V and J ends, which lost 6 bases and 7 bases, there was a span of 9 bases. The CDR3 is 11 amino acids. The germline CDR1 and CDR2 sequences are MDHEN and SYDVKM. CDR3 sequence: CASSGHGGYTF. The CDR3 DNA reads as TGTGCCAGCAGCGGACATGGTGGCTACACCTTC.

The rearrangement joins TRBV10-2 to TRBJ1-5; 9 nucleotides line up with TRBD1. Per germline, CDR1 WSHSY and CDR2 SAAADI. Trimming cost V 6 bases and J 2 bases; bases outside gene matches: 5. The CDR3 is made up of 15 amino acids. The CDR3 protein is CASREDRGGNQPQHF. DNA for the CDR3: TGCGCCAGCAGAGAGGACAGGGGAGGCAATCAGCCCCAGCATTTT.

The rearrangement joins TRBV2 to TRBJ2-7; a possible D gene is TRBD1 (6 bases). Per the germline V gene, CDR1 is SNHLY and CDR2 is FYNNEI. The ends were cut back, 7 bases at V and 13 bases at J, with 20 bases in the middle. The CDR3 runs to 12 residues. Written as DNA, the CDR3 is TGTGCCAGCAATACAGGGCCCTTTAAACTCTACTTC. As protein: CASNTGPFKLYF. The full variable domain, its missing parts supplied by reference TRBV2 and TRBJ2-7, is EPEVTQTPSHQVTQMGQEVILRCVPISNHLYFYWYRQILGQKVEFLVSFYNNEISEKSEIFDDQFSVERPDGSNFTLKIRSTKLEDSAMYFCASNTGPFKLYFGPGTRLTVT.

The chain carries TRBV18 and TRBJ2-7, with 9 bases matching TRBD1. Germline V gene sequence: CDR1 KGHSH, CDR2 LQKENI. The CDR3 loop spans 14 amino acids. The V gene end was trimmed by 3 bases and the J gene end by 5 bases; junction bases not matched to a gene: 5. CDR3 protein: CASSPRTGVDEQYF. CDR3 sequence (DNA): TGTGCCAGCTCACCCAGGACAGGGGTGGACGAGCAGTACTTC.

The chain couples TRBV5-4 to TRBJ2-3; TRBD2 agrees at 10 bases. Germline CDR1 SGHNT, CDR2 YYREEE (reference sequence). Unmatched junction bases numbered 6, after V lost 4 bases and J lost 4 bases. The CDR3 has 15 residues. The CDR3 region has the DNA TGTGCCAGCAGCCTGTCTAGCGGGGGCGCAGATACGCAGTATTTT. It translates to CASSLSSGGADTQYF.

J is TRBJ2-1 and V is TRBV4-2; D call uncertain. Trimming left V 0 bases short and J 1 base short, with 7 bases between. The CDR3 has 15 amino acids. The V gene's germline CDR1 is LGHNA and CDR2 YNFKEQ. CDR3 in DNA: TGTGCCAGCAGCCAAGAGTTAGTATCCTACAATGAGCAGTTCTTC. Its translation: CASSQELVSYNEQFF.

V and J are TRBV6-6 and TRBJ2-1, with TRBD2 identical over 8 bases. The trim removed 6 bases at V and 2 bases at J, leaving 3 bases unmatched. Germline loops: CDR1 MNHNY, CDR2 SVGAGI (reference sequence). The CDR3 is made up of 14 amino acids. CDR3 amino acids: CASRVGGAYNEQFF. CDR3 sequence (DNA): TGTGCCAGCAGGGTCGGGGGGGCCTACAATGAGCAGTTCTTC.